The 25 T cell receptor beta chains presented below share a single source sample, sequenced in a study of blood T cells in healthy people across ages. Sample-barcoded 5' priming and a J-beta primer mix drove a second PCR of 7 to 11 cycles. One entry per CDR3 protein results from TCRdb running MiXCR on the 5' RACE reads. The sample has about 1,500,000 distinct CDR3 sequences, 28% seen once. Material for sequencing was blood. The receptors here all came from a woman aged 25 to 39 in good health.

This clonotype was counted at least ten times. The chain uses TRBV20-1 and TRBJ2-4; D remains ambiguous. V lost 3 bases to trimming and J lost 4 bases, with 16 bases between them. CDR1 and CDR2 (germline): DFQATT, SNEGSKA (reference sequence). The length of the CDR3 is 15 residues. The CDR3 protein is CSASRNWPGKNIQYF. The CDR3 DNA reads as TGCAGTGCTAGTAGGAACTGGCCGGGTAAAAACATTCAGTACTTC.

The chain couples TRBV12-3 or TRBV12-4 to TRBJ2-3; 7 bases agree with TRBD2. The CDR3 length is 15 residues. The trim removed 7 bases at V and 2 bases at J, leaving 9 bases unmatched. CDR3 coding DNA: TGTGCCAGCACCCACCAGCGGGGACCCACAGATACGCAGTATTTT. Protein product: CASTHQRGPTDTQYF.

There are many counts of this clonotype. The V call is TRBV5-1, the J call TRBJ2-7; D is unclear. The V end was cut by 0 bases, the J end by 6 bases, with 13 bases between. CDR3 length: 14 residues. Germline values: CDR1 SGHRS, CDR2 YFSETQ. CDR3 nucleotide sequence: TGCGCCAGCAGCTTGGAAATCGGAACGGGCGAGCAGTACTTC. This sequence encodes CASSLEIGTGEQYF.

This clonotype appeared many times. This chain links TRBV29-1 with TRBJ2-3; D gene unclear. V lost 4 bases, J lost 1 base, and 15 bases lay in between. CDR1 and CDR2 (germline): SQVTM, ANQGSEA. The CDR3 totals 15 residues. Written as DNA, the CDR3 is TGCAGCGTTGTCCCAGGCGGATACGGCACAGATACGCAGTATTTT. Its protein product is CSVVPGGYGTDTQYF.

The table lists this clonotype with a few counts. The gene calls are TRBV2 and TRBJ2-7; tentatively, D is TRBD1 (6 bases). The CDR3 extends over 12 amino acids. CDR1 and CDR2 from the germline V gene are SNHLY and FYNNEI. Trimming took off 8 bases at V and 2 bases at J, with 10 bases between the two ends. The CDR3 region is CASGWTAYEQYF. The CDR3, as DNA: TGTGCCAGCGGCTGGACAGCCTACGAGCAGTACTTC.

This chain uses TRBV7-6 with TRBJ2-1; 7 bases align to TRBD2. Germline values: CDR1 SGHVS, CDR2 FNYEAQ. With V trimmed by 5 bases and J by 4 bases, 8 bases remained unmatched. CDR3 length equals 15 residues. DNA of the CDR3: TGTGCCAGCAGCCGCGCGAGCGGGAATTACAATGAGCAGTTCTTC. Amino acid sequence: CASSRASGNYNEQFF.

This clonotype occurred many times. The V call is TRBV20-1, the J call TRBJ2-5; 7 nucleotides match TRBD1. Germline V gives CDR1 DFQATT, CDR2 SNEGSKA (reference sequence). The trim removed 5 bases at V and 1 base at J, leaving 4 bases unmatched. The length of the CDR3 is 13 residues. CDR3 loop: CSAWTGTQETQYF. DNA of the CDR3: TGCAGTGCTTGGACAGGAACCCAAGAGACCCAGTACTTC.

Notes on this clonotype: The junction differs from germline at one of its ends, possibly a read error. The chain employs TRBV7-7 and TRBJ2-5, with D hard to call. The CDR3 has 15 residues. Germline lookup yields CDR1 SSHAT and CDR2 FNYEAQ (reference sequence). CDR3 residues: CASSLIGQNQETQYF. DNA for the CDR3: TGTGCCAGTAGCTTAATCGGGCAGAACCAAGAGACCCAGTACTTC.

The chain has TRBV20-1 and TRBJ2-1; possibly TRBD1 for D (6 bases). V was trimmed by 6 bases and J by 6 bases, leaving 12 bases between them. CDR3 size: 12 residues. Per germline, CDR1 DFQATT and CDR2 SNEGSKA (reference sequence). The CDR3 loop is CSAGGQTNEQFF. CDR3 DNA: TGCAGTGCCGGAGGACAGACCAATGAGCAGTTCTTC.

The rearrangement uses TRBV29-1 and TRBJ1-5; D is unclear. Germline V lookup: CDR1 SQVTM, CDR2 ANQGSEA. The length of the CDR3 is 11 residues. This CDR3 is CDTRANQPQHF. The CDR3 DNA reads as TGCGACACACGGGCCAATCAGCCCCAGCATTTT.

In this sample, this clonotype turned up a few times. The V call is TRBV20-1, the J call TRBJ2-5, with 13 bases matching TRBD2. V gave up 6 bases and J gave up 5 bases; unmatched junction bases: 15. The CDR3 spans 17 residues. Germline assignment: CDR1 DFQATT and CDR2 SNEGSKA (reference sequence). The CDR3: CSAGLRTSGGAWETQYF. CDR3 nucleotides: TGCAGTGCAGGGTTAAGAACTAGCGGGGGGGCCTGGGAGACCCAGTACTTC.

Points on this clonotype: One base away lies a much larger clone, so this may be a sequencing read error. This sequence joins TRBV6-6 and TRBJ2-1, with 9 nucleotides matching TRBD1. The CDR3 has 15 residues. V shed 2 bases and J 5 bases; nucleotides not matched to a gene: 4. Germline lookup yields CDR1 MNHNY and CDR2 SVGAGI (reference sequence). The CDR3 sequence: CASSYGTGTHNEQFF. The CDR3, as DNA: TGTGCCAGCAGTTACGGGACAGGGACCCACAATGAGCAGTTCTTC.

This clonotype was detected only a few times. CDR3 sequence: CASRPWGQGSYNEQFF. DNA of the CDR3: TGTGCCAGCAGACCCTGGGGACAGGGGTCTTACAATGAGCAGTTCTTC. The J gene is TRBJ2-1, the V gene TRBV6-5; 10 bases match TRBD1. This CDR3 has 16 amino acids. Germline loops: CDR1 MNHEY, CDR2 SVGAGI. J was trimmed by 4 bases and V by 6 bases; bases with no gene match: 9.

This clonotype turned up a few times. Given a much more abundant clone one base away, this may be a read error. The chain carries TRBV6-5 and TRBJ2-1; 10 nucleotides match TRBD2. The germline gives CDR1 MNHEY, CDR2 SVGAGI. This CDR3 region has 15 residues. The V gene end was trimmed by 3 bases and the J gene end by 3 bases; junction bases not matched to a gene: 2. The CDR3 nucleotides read TGTGCCAGCAGTTATGCTAGCGGGGGCTACAATGAGCAGTTCTTC. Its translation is CASSYASGGYNEQFF.

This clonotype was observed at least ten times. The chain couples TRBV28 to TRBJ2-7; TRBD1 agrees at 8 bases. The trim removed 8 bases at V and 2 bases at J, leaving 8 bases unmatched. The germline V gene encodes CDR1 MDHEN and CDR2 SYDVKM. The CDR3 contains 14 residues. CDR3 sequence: CASEPGQVTYEQYF. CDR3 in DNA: TGTGCCAGCGAACCGGGACAGGTAACCTACGAGCAGTACTTC.

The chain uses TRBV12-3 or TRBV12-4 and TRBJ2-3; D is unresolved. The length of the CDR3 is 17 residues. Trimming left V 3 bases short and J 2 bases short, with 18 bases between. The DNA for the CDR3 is TGTGCCAGCAGTTTGGACCGAAGCAGGCCCCCCACAGATACGCAGTATTTT. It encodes CASSLDRSRPPTDTQYF.

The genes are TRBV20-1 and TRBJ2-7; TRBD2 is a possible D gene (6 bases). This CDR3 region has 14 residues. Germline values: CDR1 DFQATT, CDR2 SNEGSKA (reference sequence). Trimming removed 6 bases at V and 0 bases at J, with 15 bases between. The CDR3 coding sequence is TGCAGTGCCCGTAACCGGGACTCCTCCTACGAGCAGTACTTC. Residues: CSARNRDSSYEQYF.

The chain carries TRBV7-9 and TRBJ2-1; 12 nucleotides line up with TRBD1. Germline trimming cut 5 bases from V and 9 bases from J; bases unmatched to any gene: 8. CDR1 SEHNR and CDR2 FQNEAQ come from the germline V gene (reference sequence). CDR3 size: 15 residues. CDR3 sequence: CASSTGTGGLVEQFF. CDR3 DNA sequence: TGTGCCAGCAGCACTGGGACAGGGGGCTTGGTTGAGCAGTTCTTC.

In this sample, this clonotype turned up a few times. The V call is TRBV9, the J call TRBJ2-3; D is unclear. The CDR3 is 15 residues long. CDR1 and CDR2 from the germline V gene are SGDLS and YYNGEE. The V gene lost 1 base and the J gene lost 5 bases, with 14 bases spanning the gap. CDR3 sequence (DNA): TGTGCCAGCAGCGTATCCGGGCGCCTCGTAGATACGCAGTATTTT. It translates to CASSVSGRLVDTQYF.

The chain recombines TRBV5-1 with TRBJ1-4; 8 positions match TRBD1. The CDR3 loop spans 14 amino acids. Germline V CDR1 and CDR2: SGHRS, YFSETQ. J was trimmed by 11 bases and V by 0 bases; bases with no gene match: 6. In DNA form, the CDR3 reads TGCGCCAGCAGCTTGGATCAGGGGGCGCGGAAACTGTTTTTT. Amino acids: CASSLDQGARKLFF.

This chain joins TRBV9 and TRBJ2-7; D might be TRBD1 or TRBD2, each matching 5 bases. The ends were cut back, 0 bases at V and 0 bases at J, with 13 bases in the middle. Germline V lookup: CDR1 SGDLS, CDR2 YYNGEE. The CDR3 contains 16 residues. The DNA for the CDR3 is TGTGCCAGCAGCGTAGGAGGGCACAGGAGCTCCTACGAGCAGTACTTC. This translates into CASSVGGHRSSYEQYF.

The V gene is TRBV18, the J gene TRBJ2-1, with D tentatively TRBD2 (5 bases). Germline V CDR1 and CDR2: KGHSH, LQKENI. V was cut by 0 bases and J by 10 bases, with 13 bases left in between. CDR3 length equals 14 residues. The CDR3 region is CASSPPRELEEQFF. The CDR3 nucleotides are TGTGCCAGCTCACCACCTAGGGAGCTGGAGGAGCAGTTCTTC.

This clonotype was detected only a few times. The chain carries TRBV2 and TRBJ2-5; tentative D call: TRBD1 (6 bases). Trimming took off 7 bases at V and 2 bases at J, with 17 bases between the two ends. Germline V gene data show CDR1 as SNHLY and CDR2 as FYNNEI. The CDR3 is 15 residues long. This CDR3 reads CASIYGTPGQETQYF. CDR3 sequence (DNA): TGTGCCAGCATCTACGGGACACCCGGTCAAGAGACCCAGTACTTC.

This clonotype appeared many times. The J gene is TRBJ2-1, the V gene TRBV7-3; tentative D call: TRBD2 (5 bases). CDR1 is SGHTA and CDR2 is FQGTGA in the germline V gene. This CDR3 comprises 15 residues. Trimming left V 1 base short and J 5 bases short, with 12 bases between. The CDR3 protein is CASSLNSGDNNEQFF. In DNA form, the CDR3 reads TGTGCCAGCAGCTTAAACTCCGGGGATAACAATGAGCAGTTCTTC.

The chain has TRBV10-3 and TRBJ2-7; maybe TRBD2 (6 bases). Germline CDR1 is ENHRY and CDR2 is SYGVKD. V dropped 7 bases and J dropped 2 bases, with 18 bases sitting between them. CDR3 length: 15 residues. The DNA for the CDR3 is TGTGCCATCAAGGAGGGACCAATCTTAACCTACGAGCAGTACTTC. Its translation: CAIKEGPILTYEQYF.